This T cell receptor beta chain is from a study of cytomegalovirus exposure and HLA in healthy donors. On the study more broadly: One earlier analysis, a look at roughly 180 million T cells, found some 110 million unique TCR beta sequences. Most donors, 80% to 90% of more than 300 genotyped, fell in the Caucasian-associated ancestry cluster.

With 6 bases removed from V and 0 bases from J, the gap between germline ends came to 6 bases. Germline CDR1 and CDR2: LNHDA and SQIVND (reference sequence). The CDR3 is made up of 13 amino acids. About this clone itself: Antigen unknown.

With 60 Vbeta and 13 Jbeta primers, the PCR was carried out. The method was immunoSEQ multiplex PCR; TCRdb's version includes in-frame clones alone and lacks a portion of them. The sample carries 90,000 to 120,000 clones, roughly 78% recorded once. Whole-study results and caveats: Most CMV-associated TCR beta chains appeared HLA-restricted in a later analysis.

Samples came from healthy bone marrow donors. Material for sequencing was PBMCs. V gene TRBV19 combines with J gene TRBJ1-3; no definite D call. The sequence was collected from a woman aged 40 to 49 in good health and CMV-seronegative. CDR3 nucleotides: TGTGCCAGTAGGGCCATCTCTGGAAACACCATATATTTT. Protein: CASRAISGNTIYF.